This TCR beta chain was sequenced in a study of cytomegalovirus exposure and HLA in healthy donors. Notes on the study in general: Among TCR beta chains, those listed as cytomegalovirus-associated numbered about 150.

The PCR employed 60 Vbeta primers together with 13 Jbeta primers. TCRdb's table, derived via immunoSEQ multiplex PCR, lists solely in-frame clones and lacks some. This table has fewer than 150,000 clones, over 70% appearing once. A note on this clone: Its antigen remains unidentified.

V was pared by 5 bases and J by 0 bases, with 7 bases between. The CDR3 sequence is 14 residues long. The germline CDR1 and CDR2 sequences are SGHTA and FQGTGA. This clonotype was obtained from a male donor in good health and CMV-seronegative. The sample consisted of PBMCs. The V call is TRBV7-3, the J call TRBJ2-2; no clear D. The CDR3 protein is CASSMLANTGELFF. CDR3 DNA sequence: TGTGCCAGCAGCATGTTAGCGAACACCGGGGAGCTGTTTTTT.